These 8 T cell receptor beta chains originate from one sample sequenced in a study of blood T cell repertoires in COVID-19. The assay was immunoSEQ multiplex PCR, and TCRdb's table has in-frame clones only and misses some. The data hold 91,000 or so clones, with around nine tenths observed a single time. Sequencing input: peripheral blood. The source of these receptors is a woman aged 45-59 years in a cohort sampled during active COVID-19.

The J gene is TRBJ2-4, the V gene TRBV6-5; D is undetermined. CDR1 is MNHEY, CDR2 SVGAGI, per germline. This CDR3 contains 16 residues. V was shortened by 0 bases and J by 0 bases, with 9 bases between the two germline ends. The DNA for the CDR3 is TGTGCCAGCAGTTACTCGGGCTCCTTAGCCAAAAACATTCAGTACTTC. It codes for CASSYSGSLAKNIQYF.

The V gene is TRBV25-1, the J gene TRBJ2-7; D is perhaps TRBD2 (7 bases). The germline V and J ends were trimmed by 0 bases and 6 bases, with 18 bases remaining between them. CDR1 is MGHDK and CDR2 is SYGVNS in the germline V gene. CDR3 length: 16 amino acids. CDR3 in amino acids: CASSEYDVGGAPEQYF. CDR3 coding DNA: TGTGCCAGCAGTGAATATGACGTGGGGGGGGCCCCCGAGCAGTACTTC.

CDR3 region: CASSLGGIQGFIGLGSGANVLTF. The CDR3, as DNA: TGCGCCAGCAGCTTGGGAGGAATTCAGGGTTTTATAGGACTAGGCTCTGGGGCCAACGTCCTGACTTTC. The rearrangement uses TRBV5-1 and TRBJ2-6; TRBD2 aligns across 7 bases. Unmatched junction bases numbered 21, after V lost 0 bases and J lost 0 bases. CDR1 SGHRS and CDR2 YFSETQ come from the germline V gene. CDR3 size: 23 residues.

The V gene is TRBV18, the J gene TRBJ2-7; 8 bases match TRBD2. In germline, CDR1 is KGHSH, CDR2 LQKENI. V was pared by 6 bases and J by 3 bases, with 13 bases of the junction left unmatched. CDR3 length equals 16 residues. This CDR3 is CASSRGGTGVSYEQYF. CDR3 sequence (DNA): TGTGCCAGCTCTCGGGGGGGAACGGGAGTAAGCTACGAGCAGTACTTC.

The chain combines TRBV5-1 with TRBJ2-5; 10 bases align to TRBD2. V lost 0 bases to trimming and J lost 5 bases; unmatched junction nucleotides: 7. CDR1 and CDR2 (germline): SGHRS, YFSETQ. This CDR3 has 16 amino acids. The CDR3 loop reads CASSLDSGGARETQYF. CDR3 nucleotides: TGCGCCAGCAGCTTGGACAGCGGGGGGGCTCGGGAGACCCAGTACTTC.

This sequence joins TRBV6-6 and TRBJ1-2; 7 bases line up with TRBD1. The CDR3 is 13 amino acids. The germline gives CDR1 MNHNY, CDR2 SVGAGI (reference sequence). V trimming: 2 bases; J trimming: 7 bases; junction bases outside the gene matches: 4. The CDR3 here is CASSYDRAGGYTF. The CDR3 bases are TGTGCCAGCAGTTACGACAGGGCAGGTGGCTACACCTTC.

This chain links TRBV12-2 with TRBJ2-4; the table gives TRBD2 as D, unverified against the DNA. TRBV12-2 represents a pseudogene. The CDR3 has 19 residues. CDR3 in amino acids: CASRLVRLAGYFAKNIQYF. The CDR3 DNA follows: TGTGCAAGTCGCTTGGTTCGGCTAGCGGGATACTTCGCCAAAAACATTCAGTACTTC.

The V and J genes are TRBV4-2 and TRBJ1-2; TRBD1 is a possible D gene (5 bases). The V end lost 0 bases, the J end lost 4 bases, and 12 bases lay between the germline ends. Germline V CDR1 and CDR2: LGHNA, YNFKEQ. The CDR3 is 15 amino acids. In DNA, the CDR3 is TGTGCCAGCAGCCAAGATTCGGGGGTGGGCTATGGCTACACCTTC. The encoded protein is CASSQDSGVGYGYTF.